The 21 T cell receptor beta chains in this list originate from one sample, sequenced in a study of blood T cell repertoires in COVID-19. Sequencing was performed with immunoSEQ multiplex PCR; in TCRdb, only in-frame clones are kept and a portion is missing. The profile covers roughly 300,000 clones, with more than 85% appearing a single time and over 0.8% taken by the ten largest. The source material was PBMCs or T cells enriched from blood (not recorded which). These receptors all stem from a young woman who had recovered from COVID-19.

The rearrangement joins TRBV28 to TRBJ1-2; possibly TRBD1 for D (6 bases). V lost 5 bases, J lost 4 bases, and 17 bases lay in between. The germline V gene has CDR1 MDHEN and CDR2 SYDVKM. The CDR3 runs 15 residues. The CDR3: CASSEWVGAGYGYTF. The CDR3 bases are TGTGCCAGCAGTGAATGGGTGGGGGCAGGCTATGGCTACACCTTC.

The genes are TRBV6-2 or TRBV6-3 and TRBJ2-7; D is possibly TRBD1 (5 bases). Germline CDR1 and CDR2: MNHEY and SVGEGT. V was cut by 5 bases and J by 2 bases, with 16 bases left in between. CDR3 size: 15 residues. Written as DNA, the CDR3 is TGTGCCAGCAGTCACAACAGGCCGGCGGCCTACGAGCAGTACTTC. Protein: CASSHNRPAAYEQYF.

The chain joins TRBV5-5 to TRBJ1-2; no definite D call. The CDR3 spans 13 residues. CDR1 is SGHKS, CDR2 YYEKEE, per germline (reference sequence). Trimming left V 0 bases short and J 5 bases short, with 8 bases between. The CDR3, as DNA: TGTGCCAGCAGCTTGGAACAGCAGTATGGCTACACCTTC. The encoded protein is CASSLEQQYGYTF. The whole variable domain, filled in from reference TRBV5-5 and TRBJ1-2, reads DAGVTQSPTHLIKTRGQQVTLRCSPISGHKSVSWYQQVLGQGPQFIFQYYEKEERGRGNFPDRFSARQFPNYSSELNVNALLLGDSALYLCASSLEQQYGYTFGSGTRLTVV.

The chain carries TRBV7-9 and TRBJ1-5, with a weak D call TRBD1 (5 bases). Trimming removed 2 bases from V and 4 bases from J, with 9 bases in between. CDR3 length: 14 amino acids. CDR1 and CDR2 (germline): SEHNR, FQNEAQ (reference sequence). The CDR3 sequence is CASSLLQGNQPQHF. CDR3 DNA: TGTGCCAGCAGCTTACTTCAGGGAAATCAGCCCCAGCATTTT.

The V and J genes are TRBV6-5 and TRBJ1-5, with 8 bases that match TRBD1. Germline V lookup: CDR1 MNHEY, CDR2 SVGAGI. CDR3 length: 14 residues. Trimming took 7 bases from V and 6 from J; bases not matched to a gene: 8. Here the CDR3 reads CASTGQGGIQPQHF. The DNA for the CDR3 is TGTGCCAGCACCGGACAGGGTGGGATTCAGCCCCAGCATTTT.

The gene calls are TRBV6-5 and TRBJ1-5, with 11 bases fitting TRBD1. CDR1 MNHEY and CDR2 SVGAGI come from the germline V gene. The CDR3 is 15 amino acids. J lost 6 bases, V lost 6 bases, and 7 bases had no gene match. This CDR3 reads CASSTRTGGFQPQHF. In DNA, the CDR3 is TGTGCCAGCAGCACCCGGACAGGGGGCTTTCAGCCCCAGCATTTT.

The chain combines TRBV29-1 with TRBJ2-1, with D possibly being TRBD1 (6 bases). The CDR3 has 12 residues. Trimming stripped 7 bases from V and 4 bases from J, with 11 bases between. In germline, CDR1 is SQVTM, CDR2 ANQGSEA. CDR3 sequence: CSALRGYNEQFF. The CDR3 nucleotides are TGCAGCGCTCTGAGGGGGTACAATGAGCAGTTCTTC.

This rearrangement joins TRBV27 to TRBJ1-2; D unclear. The CDR3 is made up of 13 amino acids. The germline V gene has CDR1 MNHEY and CDR2 SMNVEV (reference sequence). V was cut by 0 bases and J by 8 bases, with 10 bases left in between. The CDR3 region has the DNA TGTGCCAGCAGTTTATCCGGGTATGGAGGCTACACCTTC. Encoded protein: CASSLSGYGGYTF.

The rearrangement joins TRBV27 to TRBJ1-2; 8 bases line up with TRBD1. This CDR3 has 15 amino acids. The V and J ends lost 0 bases and 2 bases, in that order; junction bases with no gene match: 2. CDR1 MNHEY and CDR2 SMNVEV come from the germline V gene (reference sequence). The CDR3 sequence: CASSLSPGGNYGYTF. In DNA, the CDR3 is TGTGCCAGCAGTTTATCCCCAGGGGGCAACTATGGCTACACCTTC.

The chain couples TRBV28 to TRBJ2-6, with D hard to call. Looked up from germline, CDR1 is MDHEN and CDR2 is SYDVKM. The CDR3 runs 13 residues. The germline V and J ends were trimmed by 3 bases and 3 bases, with 3 bases remaining between them. The CDR3, as DNA: TGTGCCAGCAGTTTTAGTGGGGCCAACGTCCTGACTTTC. Translation gives CASSFSGANVLTF. Looking up the rest from reference TRBV28 and TRBJ2-6 gives the full variable domain: DVKVTQSSRYLVKRTGEKVFLECVQDMDHENMFWYRQDPGLGLRLIYFSYDVKMKEKGDIPEGYSVSREKKERFSLILESASTNQTSMYLCASSFSGANVLTFGAGSRLTVL.

J is TRBJ2-7 and V is TRBV7-9, with D perhaps TRBD1 (5 bases). The CDR3 is 12 residues long. V was clipped by 5 bases and J by 4 bases, with 9 bases between them. Germline V lookup: CDR1 SEHNR, CDR2 FQNEAQ (reference sequence). CDR3 bases: TGTGCCAGCAGCCCACGACAGTACGAGCAGTACTTC. Amino acid sequence: CASSPRQYEQYF.

V and J are TRBV28 and TRBJ1-2; a possible D gene is TRBD1 (6 bases). This CDR3 region has 13 residues. From germline, CDR1 is MDHEN and CDR2 SYDVKM. Trimming removed 5 bases at V and 8 bases at J, with 15 bases between. CDR3 amino acids: CASSLPDRDGYTF. The CDR3 nucleotides read TGTGCCAGCAGTCTCCCGGACAGAGACGGCTACACCTTC.

A word on this clone: This sample includes further DNA sequences coding for the same CDR3. The J gene is TRBJ2-7, the V gene TRBV5-1; D call uncertain. Trimming left V 0 bases short and J 5 bases short, with 3 bases between. CDR3 length: 11 amino acids. Germline-derived CDR1 and CDR2 are SGHRS and YFSETQ. The CDR3 nucleotides are TGCGCCAGCAGCTTGGACAACGAGCAGTACTTC. Translating it yields CASSLDNEQYF.

This chain joins TRBV27 and TRBJ1-1; TRBD1 matches 8 bases. Germline CDR1 is MNHEY and CDR2 is SMNVEV (reference sequence). CDR3 length: 14 amino acids. V was clipped by 7 bases and J by 4 bases; unmatched bases: 8. CDR3 loop: CASKKGQGGTEAFF. DNA for the CDR3: TGTGCCAGCAAAAAAGGACAGGGAGGCACTGAAGCTTTCTTT.

The rearrangement links TRBV12-3 or TRBV12-4 to TRBJ1-6; perhaps TRBD1 as D (5 bases). The CDR3 runs to 12 residues. The V and J ends lost 10 bases and 10 bases respectively, with 14 bases between them. CDR3 nucleotide sequence: TGTGCCATTCGAAGGGGTGGGTCACCCCTCCACTTT. It translates to CAIRRGGSPLHF.

This clone appeared a single time. J is TRBJ2-7 and V is TRBV3-1 (or the pseudogene TRBV3-2); D remains ambiguous. The CDR3 is 13 amino acids. CDR1 is LGHDT and CDR2 is YNNKEL in the germline V gene (reference sequence). With 3 bases removed from V and 4 bases from J, the gap between germline ends came to 10 bases. The CDR3 DNA is TGTGCCAGCAGCCATGGCAACCAATACGAGCAGTACTTC. Translation: CASSHGNQYEQYF.

The chain carries TRBV11-2 and TRBJ2-2; D gene unclear. CDR1 is SGHAT and CDR2 is FQNNGV in the germline V gene. V lost 1 base and J lost 7, with 7 bases in between. The CDR3 is 13 amino acids. CDR3 amino acids: CASSLVSDGELFF. In DNA form, the CDR3 reads TGTGCCAGCAGCTTAGTGAGTGACGGGGAGCTGTTTTTT.

This clone was seen only a few times. J is TRBJ1-1 and V is TRBV4-1; 9 bases are a match to TRBD1. Germline V gene lookup returns CDR1 MGHRA and CDR2 YSYEKL. The trim removed 0 bases at V and 10 bases at J, leaving 9 bases unmatched. There are 15 residues in the CDR3. The CDR3 is CASSQDPPRDRVAFF. The CDR3 DNA sequence: TGCGCCAGCAGCCAAGATCCCCCCCGGGACAGGGTAGCTTTCTTT.

This clone was observed a single time. The gene calls are TRBV27 and TRBJ2-1; TRBD2 aligns across 10 bases. This CDR3 region has 17 residues. CDR1 is MNHEY and CDR2 is SMNVEV in the germline V gene (reference sequence). V lost 4 bases and J lost 3; bases outside the gene matches: 9. CDR3 region: CASSSHGLADFYNEQFF. The DNA of the CDR3 is TGTGCCAGCAGTTCTCACGGACTAGCGGATTTCTACAATGAGCAGTTCTTC.

The chain links TRBV7-9 to TRBJ1-3; D gene unclear. The CDR3 length is 16 residues. The V end was cut by 2 bases, the J end by 0 bases, with 11 bases between. The germline V gene encodes CDR1 SEHNR and CDR2 FQNEAQ (reference sequence). CDR3 amino acids: CASSLPTADSGNTIYF. The CDR3 DNA reads as TGTGCCAGCAGCTTACCTACAGCGGACTCTGGAAACACCATATATTTT. Full variable domain (missing parts from reference TRBV7-9 and TRBJ1-3): DTGVSQNPRHKITKRGQNVTFRCDPISEHNRLYWYRQTLGQGPEFLTYFQNEAQLEKSRLLSDRFSAERPKGSFSTLEIQRTEQGDSAMYLCASSLPTADSGNTIYFGEGSWLTVV.

This clone has more than one count but fewer than ten. The chain combines TRBV5-4 with TRBJ2-1, with TRBD2 matching 8 bases. J was trimmed by 8 bases and V by 4 bases; bases with no gene match: 11. The length of the CDR3 is 15 residues. CDR1 is SGHNT and CDR2 is YYREEE in the germline V gene (reference sequence). DNA of the CDR3: TGTGCCAGCAGCGCGGGACTAGGGGCCCTCGATGAGCAGTTCTTC. Its protein is CASSAGLGALDEQFF.